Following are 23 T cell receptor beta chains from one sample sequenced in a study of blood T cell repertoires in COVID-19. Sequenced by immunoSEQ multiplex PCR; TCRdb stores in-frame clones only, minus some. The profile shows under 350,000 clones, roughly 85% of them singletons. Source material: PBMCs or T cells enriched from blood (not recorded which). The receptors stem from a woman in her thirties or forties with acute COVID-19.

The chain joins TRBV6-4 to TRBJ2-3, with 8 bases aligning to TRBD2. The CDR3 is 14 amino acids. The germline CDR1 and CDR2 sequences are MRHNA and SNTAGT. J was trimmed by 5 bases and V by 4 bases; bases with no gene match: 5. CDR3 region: CASSAYSGEDTQYF. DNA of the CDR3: TGTGCCAGCAGTGCATATAGCGGGGAAGATACGCAGTATTTT.

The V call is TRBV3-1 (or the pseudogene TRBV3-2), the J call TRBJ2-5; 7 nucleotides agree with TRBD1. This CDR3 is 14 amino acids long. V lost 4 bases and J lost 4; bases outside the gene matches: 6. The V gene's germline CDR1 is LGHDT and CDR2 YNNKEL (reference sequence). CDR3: CASSPGQPRETQYF. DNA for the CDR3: TGTGCCAGCAGCCCGGGACAGCCGAGAGAGACCCAGTACTTC.

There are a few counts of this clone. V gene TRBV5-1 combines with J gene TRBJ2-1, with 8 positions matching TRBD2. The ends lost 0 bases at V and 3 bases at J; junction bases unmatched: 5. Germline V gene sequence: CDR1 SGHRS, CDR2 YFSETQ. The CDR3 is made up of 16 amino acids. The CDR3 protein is CASSLGGGLSYNEQFF. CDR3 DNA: TGCGCCAGCAGCTTGGGCGGGGGGTTAAGCTACAATGAGCAGTTCTTC.

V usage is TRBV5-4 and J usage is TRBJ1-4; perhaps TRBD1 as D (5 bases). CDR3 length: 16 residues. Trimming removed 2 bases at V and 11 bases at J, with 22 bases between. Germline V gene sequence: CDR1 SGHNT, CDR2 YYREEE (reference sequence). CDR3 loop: CASSFGGYDYRSKLFF. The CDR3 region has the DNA TGTGCCAGCAGCTTCGGGGGTTATGATTACCGCAGTAAACTGTTTTTT. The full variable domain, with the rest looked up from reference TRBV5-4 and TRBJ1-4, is ETGVTQSPTHLIKTRGQQVTLRCSSQSGHNTVSWYQQALGQGPQFIFQYYREEENGRGNFPPRFSGLQFPNYSSELNVNALELDDSALYLCASSFGGYDYRSKLFFGSGTQLSVL.

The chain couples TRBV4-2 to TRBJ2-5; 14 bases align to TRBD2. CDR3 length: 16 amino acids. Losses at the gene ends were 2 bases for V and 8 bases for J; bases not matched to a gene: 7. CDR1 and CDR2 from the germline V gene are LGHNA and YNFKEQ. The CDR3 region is CASSQKPTSGGATQYF. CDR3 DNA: TGTGCCAGCAGCCAAAAGCCGACTAGCGGGGGGGCAACCCAGTACTTC.

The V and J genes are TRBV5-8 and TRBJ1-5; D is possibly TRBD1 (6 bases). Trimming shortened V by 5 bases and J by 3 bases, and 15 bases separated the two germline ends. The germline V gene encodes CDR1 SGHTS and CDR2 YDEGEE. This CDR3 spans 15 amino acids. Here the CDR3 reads CASSWGQENNQPQHF. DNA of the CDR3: TGTGCCAGCAGTTGGGGGCAGGAAAACAATCAGCCCCAGCATTTT. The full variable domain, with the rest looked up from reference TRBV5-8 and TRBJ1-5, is EAGVTQSPTHLIKTRGQQATLRCSPISGHTSVYWYQQALGLGLQFLLWYDEGEERNRGNFPPRFSGRQFPNYSSELNVNALELEDSALYLCASSWGQENNQPQHFGDGTRLSIL.

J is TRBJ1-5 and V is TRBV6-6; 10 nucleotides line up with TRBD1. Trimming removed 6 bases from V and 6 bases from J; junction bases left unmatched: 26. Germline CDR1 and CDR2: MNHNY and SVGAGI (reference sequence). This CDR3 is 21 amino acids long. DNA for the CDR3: TGTGCCAGCAGCCGCCCAAGACGTCGGGACAGGGGATATCGGCTGCGTCAGCCCCAGCATTTT. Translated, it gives CASSRPRRRDRGYRLRQPQHF.

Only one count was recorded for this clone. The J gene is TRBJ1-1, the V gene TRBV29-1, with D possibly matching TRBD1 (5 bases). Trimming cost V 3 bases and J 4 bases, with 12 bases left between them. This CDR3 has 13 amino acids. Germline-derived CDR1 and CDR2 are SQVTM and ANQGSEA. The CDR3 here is CSVDGGLGTEAFF. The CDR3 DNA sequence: TGCAGCGTTGACGGGGGTTTAGGCACTGAAGCTTTCTTT.

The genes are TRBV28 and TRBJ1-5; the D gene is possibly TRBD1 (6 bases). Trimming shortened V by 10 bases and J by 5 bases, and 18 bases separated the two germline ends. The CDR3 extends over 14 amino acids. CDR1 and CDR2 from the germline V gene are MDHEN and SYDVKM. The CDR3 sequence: CAIKDRTVHQPQHF. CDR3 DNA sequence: TGTGCCATAAAAGACAGGACAGTACATCAGCCCCAGCATTTT.

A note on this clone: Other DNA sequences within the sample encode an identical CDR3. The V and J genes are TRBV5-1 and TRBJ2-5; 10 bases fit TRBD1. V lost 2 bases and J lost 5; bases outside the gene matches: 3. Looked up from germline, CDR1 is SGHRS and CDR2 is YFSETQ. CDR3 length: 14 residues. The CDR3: CASSFGQGEETQYF. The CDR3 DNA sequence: TGCGCCAGCAGCTTCGGACAGGGGGAGGAGACCCAGTACTTC. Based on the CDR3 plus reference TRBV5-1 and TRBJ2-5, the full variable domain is KAGVTQTPRYLIKTRGQQVTLSCSPISGHRSVSWYQQTPGQGLQFLFEYFSETQRNKGNFPGRFSGRQFSNSRSEMNVSTLELGDSALYLCASSFGQGEETQYFGPGTRLLVL.

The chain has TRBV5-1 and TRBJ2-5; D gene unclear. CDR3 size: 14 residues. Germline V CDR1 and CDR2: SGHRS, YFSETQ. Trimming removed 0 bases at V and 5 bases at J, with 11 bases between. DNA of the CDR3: TGCGCCAGCAGCTTGGCCACCCCTAGTGAGACCCAGTACTTC. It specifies CASSLATPSETQYF. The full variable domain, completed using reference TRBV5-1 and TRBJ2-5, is KAGVTQTPRYLIKTRGQQVTLSCSPISGHRSVSWYQQTPGQGLQFLFEYFSETQRNKGNFPGRFSGRQFSNSRSEMNVSTLELGDSALYLCASSLATPSETQYFGPGTRLLVL.

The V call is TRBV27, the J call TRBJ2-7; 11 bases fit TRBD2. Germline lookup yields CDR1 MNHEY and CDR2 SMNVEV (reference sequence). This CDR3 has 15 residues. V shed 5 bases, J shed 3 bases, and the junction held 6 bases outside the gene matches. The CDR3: CASSISGGGYYEQYF. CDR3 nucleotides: TGTGCCAGCAGTATTAGCGGGGGGGGATACTACGAGCAGTACTTC.

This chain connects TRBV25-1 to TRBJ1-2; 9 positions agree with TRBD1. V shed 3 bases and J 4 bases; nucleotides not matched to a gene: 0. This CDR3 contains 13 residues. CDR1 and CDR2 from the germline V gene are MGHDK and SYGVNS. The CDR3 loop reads CASSEGQGYGYTF. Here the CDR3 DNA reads TGTGCCAGCAGTGAGGGACAGGGCTATGGCTACACCTTC.

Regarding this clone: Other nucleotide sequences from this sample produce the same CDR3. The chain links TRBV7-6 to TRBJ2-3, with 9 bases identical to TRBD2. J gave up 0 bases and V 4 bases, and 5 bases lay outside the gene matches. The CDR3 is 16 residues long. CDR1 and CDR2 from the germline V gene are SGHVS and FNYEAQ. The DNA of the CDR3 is TGTGCCAGCAGCTCAGTAGCGGGGGCCAGCACAGATACGCAGTATTTT. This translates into CASSSVAGASTDTQYF.

The CDR3 DNA follows: TGTGCCAGCAGCTGGCGAGGACAGGACACAGATACGCAGTATTTT. This codes for CASSWRGQDTDTQYF. V usage is TRBV5-4 and J usage is TRBJ2-3; 7 nucleotides align to TRBD1. The CDR3 sequence is 15 residues long. V was clipped by 3 bases and J by 2 bases; unmatched bases: 6. Germline V gene sequence: CDR1 SGHNT, CDR2 YYREEE (reference sequence).

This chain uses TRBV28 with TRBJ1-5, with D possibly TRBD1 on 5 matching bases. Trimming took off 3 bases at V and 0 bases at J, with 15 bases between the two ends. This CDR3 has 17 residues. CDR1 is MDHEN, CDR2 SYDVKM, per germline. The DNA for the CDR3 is TGTGCCAGCAGTTTGGGGGGAGGCGGTTATAGCAATCAGCCCCAGCATTTT. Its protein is CASSLGGGGYSNQPQHF.

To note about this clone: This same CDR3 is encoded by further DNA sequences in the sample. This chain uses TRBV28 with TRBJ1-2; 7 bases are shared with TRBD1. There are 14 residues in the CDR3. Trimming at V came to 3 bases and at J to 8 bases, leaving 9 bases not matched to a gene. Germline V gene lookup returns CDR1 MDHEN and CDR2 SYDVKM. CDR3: CASSFSTGLRGYTF. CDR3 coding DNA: TGTGCCAGCAGTTTCTCGACAGGGTTGAGGGGCTACACCTTC.

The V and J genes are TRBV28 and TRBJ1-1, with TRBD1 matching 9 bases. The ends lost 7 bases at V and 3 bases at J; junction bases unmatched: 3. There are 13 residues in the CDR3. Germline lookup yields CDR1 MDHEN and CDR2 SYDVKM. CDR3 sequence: CASTDRGYTEAFF. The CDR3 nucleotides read TGTGCCAGCACGGACAGGGGCTACACTGAAGCTTTCTTT.

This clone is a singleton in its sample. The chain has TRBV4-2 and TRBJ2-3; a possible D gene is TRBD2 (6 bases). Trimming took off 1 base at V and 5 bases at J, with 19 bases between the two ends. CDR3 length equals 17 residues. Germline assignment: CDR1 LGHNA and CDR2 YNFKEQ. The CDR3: CASSQGRYAGGVDTQYF. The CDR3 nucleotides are TGTGCCAGCAGCCAAGGCCGGTACGCGGGCGGGGTAGATACGCAGTATTTT.

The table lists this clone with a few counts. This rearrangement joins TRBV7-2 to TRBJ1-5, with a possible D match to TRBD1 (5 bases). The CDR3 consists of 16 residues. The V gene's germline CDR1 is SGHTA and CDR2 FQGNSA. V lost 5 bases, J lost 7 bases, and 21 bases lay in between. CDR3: CASSPEDTPVQQPQHF. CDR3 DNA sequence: TGTGCCAGCAGCCCCGAGGACACCCCTGTACAACAGCCCCAGCATTTT.

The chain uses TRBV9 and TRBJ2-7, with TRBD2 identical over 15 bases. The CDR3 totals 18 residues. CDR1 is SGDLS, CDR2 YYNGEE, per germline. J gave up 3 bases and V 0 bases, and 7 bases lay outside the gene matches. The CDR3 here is CASSVGTSGGVKFYEQYF. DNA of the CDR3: TGTGCCAGCAGCGTAGGGACTAGCGGGGGGGTAAAATTCTACGAGCAGTACTTC.

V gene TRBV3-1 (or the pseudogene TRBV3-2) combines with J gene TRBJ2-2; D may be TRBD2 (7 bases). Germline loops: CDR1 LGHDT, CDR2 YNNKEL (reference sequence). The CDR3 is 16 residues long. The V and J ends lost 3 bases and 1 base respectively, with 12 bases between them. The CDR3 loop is CASSHAGDMNTGELFF. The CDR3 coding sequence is TGTGCCAGCAGCCACGCGGGGGACATGAACACCGGGGAGCTGTTTTTT.

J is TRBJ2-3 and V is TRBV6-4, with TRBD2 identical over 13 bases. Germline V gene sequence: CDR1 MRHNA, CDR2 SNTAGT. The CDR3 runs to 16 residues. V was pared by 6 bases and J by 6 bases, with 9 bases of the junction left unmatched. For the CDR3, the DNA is TGTGCCAGCAGATTGACTAGCGGGGGGCCCCGGGATACGCAGTATTTT. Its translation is CASRLTSGGPRDTQYF.